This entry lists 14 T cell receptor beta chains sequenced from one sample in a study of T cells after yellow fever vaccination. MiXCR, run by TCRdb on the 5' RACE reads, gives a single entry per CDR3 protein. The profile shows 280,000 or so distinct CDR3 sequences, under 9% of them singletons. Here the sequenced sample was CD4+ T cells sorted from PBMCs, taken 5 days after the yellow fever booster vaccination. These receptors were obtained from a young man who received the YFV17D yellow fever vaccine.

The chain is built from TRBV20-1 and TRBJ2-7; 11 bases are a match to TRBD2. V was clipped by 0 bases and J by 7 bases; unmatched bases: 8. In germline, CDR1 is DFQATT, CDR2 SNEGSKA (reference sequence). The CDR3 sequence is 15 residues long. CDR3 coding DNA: TGCAGTGCTAGAGATCTACTAGCGGGGGTCTGGGAGCAGTACGTC. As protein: CSARDLLAGVWEQYV.

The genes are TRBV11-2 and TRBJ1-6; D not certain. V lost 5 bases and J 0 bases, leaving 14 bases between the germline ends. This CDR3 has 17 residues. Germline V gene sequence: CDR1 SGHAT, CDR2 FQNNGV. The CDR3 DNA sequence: TGTGCCAGCAGCCAAGGCCGGGCGGACTCCTATAATTCACCCCTCCACTTT. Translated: CASSQGRADSYNSPLHF.

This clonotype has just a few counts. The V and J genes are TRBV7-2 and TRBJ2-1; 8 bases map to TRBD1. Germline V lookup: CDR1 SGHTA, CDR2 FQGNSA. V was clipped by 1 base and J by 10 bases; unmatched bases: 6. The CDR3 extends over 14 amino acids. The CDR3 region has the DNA TGTGCCAGCAGCTTAGGATTAGGGGACAGGGAGCAGTTCTTC. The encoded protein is CASSLGLGDREQFF.

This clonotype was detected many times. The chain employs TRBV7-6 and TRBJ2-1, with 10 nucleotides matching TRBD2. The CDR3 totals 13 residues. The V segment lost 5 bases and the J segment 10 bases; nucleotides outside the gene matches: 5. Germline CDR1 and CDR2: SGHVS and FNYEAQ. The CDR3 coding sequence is TGTGCCAGCAGCCCCCAGCGGGGGGGCGAGCAGTTCTTC. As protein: CASSPQRGGEQFF.

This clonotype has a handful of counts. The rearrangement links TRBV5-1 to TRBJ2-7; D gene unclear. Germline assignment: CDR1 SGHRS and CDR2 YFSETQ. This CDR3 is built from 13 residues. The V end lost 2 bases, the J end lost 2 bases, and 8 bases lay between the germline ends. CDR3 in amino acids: CASSFGPPYEQYV. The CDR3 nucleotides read TGCGCCAGCAGCTTCGGGCCGCCCTACGAGCAGTACGTC.

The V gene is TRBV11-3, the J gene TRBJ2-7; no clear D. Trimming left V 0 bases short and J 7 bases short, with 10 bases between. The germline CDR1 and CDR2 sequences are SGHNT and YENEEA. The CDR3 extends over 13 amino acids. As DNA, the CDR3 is TGTGCCAGCAGCTTAGATCTCGTAGGGGAGCAGTACTTC. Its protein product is CASSLDLVGEQYF.

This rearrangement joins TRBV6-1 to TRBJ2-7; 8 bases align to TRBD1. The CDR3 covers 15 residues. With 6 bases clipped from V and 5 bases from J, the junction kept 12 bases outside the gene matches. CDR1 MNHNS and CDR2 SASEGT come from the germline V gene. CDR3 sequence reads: CASSQGRGLWNEQYF. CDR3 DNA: TGTGCCAGCAGCCAGGGCAGGGGGCTTTGGAACGAGCAGTACTTC.

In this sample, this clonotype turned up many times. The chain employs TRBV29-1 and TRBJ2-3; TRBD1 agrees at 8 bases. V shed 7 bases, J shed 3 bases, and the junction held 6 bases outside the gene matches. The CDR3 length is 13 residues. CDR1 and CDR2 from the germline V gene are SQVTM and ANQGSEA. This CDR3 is CSAGQGMTDTQYF. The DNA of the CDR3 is TGCAGCGCCGGACAGGGCATGACAGATACGCAGTATTTT.

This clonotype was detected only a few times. The CDR3 region is CASSQRDRVFDTQYF. The CDR3 region has the DNA TGCGCCAGCAGTCAAAGGGACAGGGTGTTCGATACGCAGTATTTT. V gene TRBV23-1 combines with J gene TRBJ2-3; 9 positions agree with TRBD1. TRBV23-1 is an ORF; its function is uncertain. V shed 2 bases and J 6 bases; nucleotides not matched to a gene: 6. The CDR3 extends over 15 amino acids.

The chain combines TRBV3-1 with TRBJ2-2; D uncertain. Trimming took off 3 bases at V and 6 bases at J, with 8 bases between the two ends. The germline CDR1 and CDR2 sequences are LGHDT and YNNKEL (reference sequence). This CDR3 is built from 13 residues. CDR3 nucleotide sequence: TGTGCCAGCAGCCAGGGTAGCTCCGGGGAGCTGTTTTTT. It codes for CASSQGSSGELFF.

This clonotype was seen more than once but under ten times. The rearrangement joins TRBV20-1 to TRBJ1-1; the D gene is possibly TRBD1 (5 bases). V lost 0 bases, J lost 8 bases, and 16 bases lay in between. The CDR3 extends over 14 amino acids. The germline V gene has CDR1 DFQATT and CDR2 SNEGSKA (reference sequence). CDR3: CSAREVGGRGEAFF. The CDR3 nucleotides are TGCAGTGCTAGAGAAGTCGGGGGTCGGGGAGAAGCTTTCTTT.

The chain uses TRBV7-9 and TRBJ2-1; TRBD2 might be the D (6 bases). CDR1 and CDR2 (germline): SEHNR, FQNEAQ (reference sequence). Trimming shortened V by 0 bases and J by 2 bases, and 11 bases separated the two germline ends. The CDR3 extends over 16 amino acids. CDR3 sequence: CASSLALAGTYNEQFF. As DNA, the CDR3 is TGTGCCAGCAGCTTAGCGCTGGCGGGGACCTACAATGAGCAGTTCTTC.

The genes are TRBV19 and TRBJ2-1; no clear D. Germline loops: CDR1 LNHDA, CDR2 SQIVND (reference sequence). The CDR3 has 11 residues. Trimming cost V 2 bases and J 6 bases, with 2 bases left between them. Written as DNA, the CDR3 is TGTGCCAGTAGTATAATCAATGAGCAGTTCTTC. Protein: CASSIINEQFF. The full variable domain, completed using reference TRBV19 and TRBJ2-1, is DGGITQSPKYLFRKEGQNVTLSCEQNLNHDAMYWYRQDPGQGLRLIYYSQIVNDFQKGDIAEGYSVSREKKESFPLTVTSAQKNPTAFYLCASSIINEQFFGPGTRLTVL.

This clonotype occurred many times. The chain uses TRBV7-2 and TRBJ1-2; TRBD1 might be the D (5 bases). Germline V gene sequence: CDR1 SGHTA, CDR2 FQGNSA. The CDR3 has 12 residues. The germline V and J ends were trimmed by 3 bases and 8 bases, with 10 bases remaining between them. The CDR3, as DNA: TGTGCCAGCAGCTTGTACGGGGACGGCTACACCTTC. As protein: CASSLYGDGYTF.